What follows are 4 T cell receptor beta chains derived from one specimen sequenced in a study of blood T cells in healthy people across ages (dated by TCRdb to about 2015). The library was generated by 5' RACE. Sequencer: Illumina HiSeq 2500. A second PCR of about 6 to 11 cycles was performed with a sample-barcoded 5' primer and a J-beta primer mix. Starting from the raw public reads, TCRdb applied fastp trimming at Q25, assembled clones with MiXCR and retained in-frame beta chains. CDR3 protein sequences are deduplicated, and each keeps its most common genes and DNA. The table for this sample lists 2 million or so distinct CDR3 sequences; about 50% of them were counted only once. The leading ten clones occupy over 2% of the sample. The specimen sequenced was blood. These receptors were obtained from a woman aged 40 to 50 in good health.

This chain links TRBV7-2 with TRBJ2-7, with a possible D match to TRBD1 (6 bases). The V end was cut by 7 bases, the J end by 0 bases, with 13 bases between. Germline loops: CDR1 SGHTA, CDR2 FQGNSA. This CDR3 is built from 14 residues. The CDR3 DNA follows: TGTGCCAGCACCAGGACAGCGCGCTCCTACGAGCAGTACTTC. This encodes CASTRTARSYEQYF. The variable domain in full, with the rest retrieved from reference TRBV7-2 and TRBJ2-7, is GAGVSQSPSNKVTEKGKDVELRCDPISGHTALYWYRQSLGQGLEFLIYFQGNSAPDKSGLPSDRFSAERTGGSVSTLTIQRTQQEDSAVYLCASTRTARSYEQYFGPGTRLTVT.

This clonotype was recorded a few times. The gene calls are TRBV4-3 and TRBJ1-6; a possible D gene is TRBD1 (5 bases). The CDR3 extends over 19 amino acids. Germline values: CDR1 LGHNA, CDR2 YSLEER. V dropped 0 bases and J dropped 6 bases, with 21 bases sitting between them. Here the CDR3 reads CASSQDPPASGGSNSPLHF. In DNA, the CDR3 is TGCGCCAGCAGCCAAGATCCCCCCGCATCCGGGGGAAGTAATTCACCCCTCCACTTT.

The rearrangement links TRBV15 to TRBJ2-7; D is perhaps TRBD1 or TRBD2 (5 bases each). Germline lookup yields CDR1 LNHNV and CDR2 YYDKDF (reference sequence). The ends were cut back, 0 bases at V and 6 bases at J, with 18 bases in the middle. This CDR3 is built from 16 residues. The CDR3 sequence: CATSRELHVGVSEQYF. The CDR3 bases are TGTGCCACCAGCAGAGAATTACACGTGGGGGTGAGCGAGCAGTACTTC. The full variable domain, rest sourced from reference TRBV15 and TRBJ2-7, is DAMVIQNPRYQVTQFGKPVTLSCSQTLNHNVMYWYQQKSSQAPKLLFHYYDKDFNNEADTPDNFQSRRPNTSFCFLDIRSPGLGDTAMYLCATSRELHVGVSEQYFGPGTRLTVT.

This chain uses TRBV29-1 with TRBJ2-1; 12 nucleotides agree with TRBD2. After removal of 4 bases from V and 3 bases from J, the junction contained 1 base not matched to a gene. The CDR3 contains 14 residues. In germline, CDR1 is SQVTM, CDR2 ANQGSEA. This chain's CDR3 is CSVALAGGYNEQFF. CDR3 nucleotide sequence: TGCAGCGTTGCACTAGCGGGGGGCTACAATGAGCAGTTCTTC.